This entry is about one TCR beta chain. Its target is not known. The CDR3 covers 14 residues. CDR1 is SGHTA, CDR2 FQGNSA, per germline. V was trimmed by 1 base and J by 1 base, leaving 6 bases between them. Sequencing of cultured CD4+ T cell DNA used the Oncomine TCR Beta short-read assay. TCRdb analysed the PCR reads with MiXCR anew, one entry per CDR3 protein. The profile shows 15,000 to 20,000 distinct CDR3 sequences, less than 70% of them singletons. These data originate in a study of vaccination and CD4 T cells after COVID-19. About the study: Nasal swab PCR detected SARS-CoV-2 in convalescent patients, who comprised about 9 mild cases and one severe case.

Study-level findings and limits: The researchers studied relatively few convalescent patients and omitted early post-infection timepoints.

As to treatment: approximately nine-day PBMC culture with coronavirus spike peptide pools or control peptides (ViraFEST assay). The chain recombines TRBV7-2 with TRBJ2-3; D is uncertain. Sequences were obtained from CD4+ T cells from blood, cultured in vitro. This sequence was found in a human donor who had recovered from COVID-19. The CDR3 bases are TGTGCCAGCAGCTTAGGGGCAGGCACAGATACGCAGTATTTT. Protein product: CASSLGAGTDTQYF.